This is a list of T cell receptor beta chains from one sample in a study of cytomegalovirus exposure and HLA in healthy donors. Repertoires were generated with immunoSEQ multiplex PCR, while TCRdb's copy carries only in-frame clones and drops some. Of under 150,000 clones in the sample, roughly two thirds are singletons; the top ten hold about 8%. Sequences were obtained from PBMCs. The receptors originated from a man younger than 35 in good health and CMV-seropositive. The CDR3 runs from the conserved cysteine through the conserved F or W. The order of the fields is clone size, D gene, V gene, J gene, CDR3 DNA, CDR3 protein. The D gene is left open where the match is weak. A clone size is listed for some rows: how often the clone was seen (once, few, many), or a class if it is expanded.

clone_size: few; d_call: TRBD2; v_call: TRBV7-3; j_call: TRBJ2-5; cdr3_nt: TGTGCCAGCAGCTTAACGGGGGGGGAGACCCAGTACTTC; cdr3_aa: CASSLTGGETQYF
clone_size: -; d_call: -; v_call: TRBV7-2; j_call: TRBJ1-4; cdr3_nt: TGTGCCAGCAGCTTAGGACTTGTTGAAAAACTGTTTTTT; cdr3_aa: CASSLGLVEKLFF
clone_size: -; d_call: TRBD1; v_call: TRBV27; j_call: TRBJ2-3; cdr3_nt: TGTGCCAGCAGTTCCCGACAGGGGGTCACAGATACGCAGTATTTT; cdr3_aa: CASSSRQGVTDTQYF
clone_size: -; d_call: TRBD1; v_call: TRBV28; j_call: TRBJ2-3; cdr3_nt: TGTGCCAGCAGTTTCCTACAGGGGTCGCAGTATTTT; cdr3_aa: CASSFLQGSQYF
clone_size: -; d_call: -; v_call: TRBV27; j_call: TRBJ1-2; cdr3_nt: TGTGCCAGCAGTTTTGCAGGGGACTATGGCTACACCTTC; cdr3_aa: CASSFAGDYGYTF
clone_size: -; d_call: -; v_call: TRBV5-1; j_call: TRBJ2-3; cdr3_nt: TGCGCCAGCAGGTTAGCGGTTACGCAGTATTTT; cdr3_aa: CASRLAVTQYF
clone_size: -; d_call: -; v_call: TRBV11-3; j_call: TRBJ2-7; cdr3_nt: TGTGCCAGCAGCTTGCAGAGCGGGACAGGATCCTACGAGCAGTACTTC; cdr3_aa: CASSLQSGTGSYEQYF
clone_size: -; d_call: -; v_call: TRBV27; j_call: TRBJ1-5; cdr3_nt: TGTGCCAGCAGCACCCTAGGCGGCCCCCAGCATTTT; cdr3_aa: CASSTLGGPQHF
clone_size: -; d_call: -; v_call: TRBV5-4; j_call: TRBJ2-5; cdr3_nt: TGTGCCAGCAGCTCTCAAGAGACCCAGTACTTC; cdr3_aa: CASSSQETQYF
clone_size: -; d_call: TRBD1; v_call: TRBV4-2; j_call: TRBJ2-2; cdr3_nt: TGTGCCAGCAGCCAAACTCCGGACAGGGTAACCGGGGAGCTGTTTTTT; cdr3_aa: CASSQTPDRVTGELFF
clone_size: -; d_call: TRBD1; v_call: TRBV7-9; j_call: TRBJ2-7; cdr3_nt: TGTGCCAGCAGCCCACACGGGACAGGGTTGGACGAGCAGTACTTC; cdr3_aa: CASSPHGTGLDEQYF
clone_size: -; d_call: -; v_call: TRBV5-6; j_call: TRBJ2-7; cdr3_nt: TGTGCCAGCAGCTCCAGGACCTACGAGCAGTACTTC; cdr3_aa: CASSSRTYEQYF
clone_size: -; d_call: TRBD1; v_call: TRBV9; j_call: TRBJ2-7; cdr3_nt: TGTGCCAGCAGCGGCCACAGGGGGCGCGACGAGCAGTACTTC; cdr3_aa: CASSGHRGRDEQYF
clone_size: -; d_call: TRBD1; v_call: TRBV5-6; j_call: TRBJ1-6; cdr3_nt: TGTGCCAGCAGCTTGGACAGGGGACCCTATAATTCACCCCTCCACTTT; cdr3_aa: CASSLDRGPYNSPLHF
clone_size: -; d_call: -; v_call: TRBV28; j_call: TRBJ1-5; cdr3_nt: TGTGCCAGCACGGTGTCGGTCGAGCCCCAGCATTTT; cdr3_aa: CASTVSVEPQHF
clone_size: -; d_call: -; v_call: TRBV29-1; j_call: TRBJ2-1; cdr3_nt: TGCAGCGCAAGAGGGTTGGGTGAGCAGTTCTTC; cdr3_aa: CSARGLGEQFF
clone_size: few; d_call: -; v_call: TRBV13; j_call: TRBJ1-3; cdr3_nt: TGTGCCAGCAGCTTAGGCGGCAGGGGAAGAAACACCATATATTTT; cdr3_aa: CASSLGGRGRNTIYF
clone_size: few; d_call: -; v_call: TRBV4-1; j_call: TRBJ1-5; cdr3_nt: TGCGCCAGCAGCCAAGATCCACAGGGTTTGGGCTATCAGCCCCAGCATTTT; cdr3_aa: CASSQDPQGLGYQPQHF
clone_size: -; d_call: TRBD1; v_call: TRBV10-2; j_call: TRBJ1-5; cdr3_nt: TGCGCCAGCAGACTAACAGGGGGCGCGGGTCAGCCCCAGCATTTT; cdr3_aa: CASRLTGGAGQPQHF
clone_size: -; d_call: TRBD2; v_call: TRBV28; j_call: TRBJ2-3; cdr3_nt: TGTGCCAGCAGTTTACTAGCGGGAGTCACAGATACGCAGTATTTT; cdr3_aa: CASSLLAGVTDTQYF
clone_size: -; d_call: -; v_call: TRBV5-6; j_call: TRBJ2-1; cdr3_nt: TGTGCCAGCAGCTTATTTCGAGGGGGCTCCTACAATGAGCAGTTCTTC; cdr3_aa: CASSLFRGGSYNEQFF
clone_size: -; d_call: -; v_call: TRBV7-9; j_call: TRBJ2-5; cdr3_nt: TGTGCCAGCAGCTTATTGGTCCGGGACCAAGAGACCCAGTACTTC; cdr3_aa: CASSLLVRDQETQYF
clone_size: -; d_call: TRBD1; v_call: TRBV5-1; j_call: TRBJ1-6; cdr3_nt: TGCGCCAGCAGCTTGGAAATCCAGGGGGGAAGTTCACCCCTCCACTTT; cdr3_aa: CASSLEIQGGSSPLHF
clone_size: -; d_call: -; v_call: TRBV7-9; j_call: TRBJ2-7; cdr3_nt: TGTGCCAGCAGCTTAGTGGTCAGGGGCGGCGAGCAGTACTTC; cdr3_aa: CASSLVVRGGEQYF
clone_size: -; d_call: -; v_call: TRBV2; j_call: TRBJ2-1; cdr3_nt: TGTGCCAGCACCCCTAGGCCCTACAATGAGCAGTTCTTC; cdr3_aa: CASTPRPYNEQFF
clone_size: -; d_call: -; v_call: TRBV19; j_call: TRBJ2-5; cdr3_nt: TGTGCCAGTAGTATATCCTGGACTCAAGAGACCCAGTACTTC; cdr3_aa: CASSISWTQETQYF
clone_size: -; d_call: TRBD1; v_call: TRBV13; j_call: TRBJ1-4; cdr3_nt: TGTGCCAGCAGCCCACGGACAGGGCTGCCTGCAACTAATGAAAAACTGTTTTTT; cdr3_aa: CASSPRTGLPATNEKLFF
clone_size: -; d_call: -; v_call: TRBV7-9; j_call: TRBJ1-4; cdr3_nt: TGTGCCAGCAGTTACACCTCAGGGTTGCAAGAAAAACTGTTTTTT; cdr3_aa: CASSYTSGLQEKLFF
clone_size: few; d_call: TRBD1; v_call: TRBV29-1; j_call: TRBJ1-1; cdr3_nt: TGCAGCGTACGCGGGGGACTCACAGGGGGCGTGATGGTCACTGAAGCTTTCTTT; cdr3_aa: CSVRGGLTGGVMVTEAFF
clone_size: -; d_call: TRBD2; v_call: TRBV5-6; j_call: TRBJ2-3; cdr3_nt: TGTGCCAGCAGCTTGCAGGAGCGGGGGGTCACAGATACGCAGTATTTT; cdr3_aa: CASSLQERGVTDTQYF
clone_size: -; d_call: -; v_call: TRBV10-2; j_call: TRBJ1-1; cdr3_nt: TGCGCCAGCAGTGATAGGGGGACGCCGAACACTGAAGCTTTCTTT; cdr3_aa: CASSDRGTPNTEAFF
clone_size: -; d_call: -; v_call: TRBV6-6; j_call: TRBJ2-5; cdr3_nt: TGTGCCAGCACCCCTTGGGCAGGGGAGACCCAGTACTTC; cdr3_aa: CASTPWAGETQYF
clone_size: few; d_call: -; v_call: TRBV2; j_call: TRBJ1-1; cdr3_nt: TGTGCCAGCAGTGAAGCGAGGGCTGAAGCTTTCTTT; cdr3_aa: CASSEARAEAFF
clone_size: -; d_call: TRBD2; v_call: TRBV6-5; j_call: TRBJ2-5; cdr3_nt: TGTGCCAGCAGTTCCCAGGGGCGGGGGGGCCGAGAGACCCAGTACTTC; cdr3_aa: CASSSQGRGGRETQYF
clone_size: few; d_call: -; v_call: TRBV6-1; j_call: TRBJ1-1; cdr3_nt: TGTGCCAGCAGTGAACCTATTAGGGGCGCCAAGACTGAAGCTTTCTTT; cdr3_aa: CASSEPIRGAKTEAFF
clone_size: -; d_call: -; v_call: TRBV28; j_call: TRBJ2-4; cdr3_nt: TGTGCCAGCAGTTTCTACAGCCGCCAGGTCACCAACATTCAGTACTTC; cdr3_aa: CASSFYSRQVTNIQYF
clone_size: few; d_call: TRBD1; v_call: TRBV20-1; j_call: TRBJ1-2; cdr3_nt: TGCAGTGCCCGACAGGGGGGCTACACCTTC; cdr3_aa: CSARQGGYTF
clone_size: -; d_call: TRBD2; v_call: TRBV15; j_call: TRBJ2-2; cdr3_nt: TGTGCCACCAGCTATCTTAGACTAGCGGGGGGCCCTTTCACCGGGGAGCTGTTTTTT; cdr3_aa: CATSYLRLAGGPFTGELFF
clone_size: -; d_call: -; v_call: TRBV4-1; j_call: TRBJ2-4; cdr3_nt: TGCGCCAGCAGCCCAGAGGGGCAGGGGAACATTCAGTACTTC; cdr3_aa: CASSPEGQGNIQYF
clone_size: -; d_call: -; v_call: TRBV2; j_call: TRBJ1-2; cdr3_nt: TGTGCCAGCAGTGTTGCCCCCCGACAGCCTAACTATGGCTACACCTTC; cdr3_aa: CASSVAPRQPNYGYTF
clone_size: -; d_call: -; v_call: TRBV10-1; j_call: TRBJ1-4; cdr3_nt: TGCGCCAGCAGTGAGTCGAGGGCGGTTGAAAAACTGTTTTTT; cdr3_aa: CASSESRAVEKLFF
clone_size: few; d_call: TRBD1; v_call: TRBV6-5; j_call: TRBJ1-2; cdr3_nt: TGTGCCAGCAGTTCAAAAGGGACAGGGGGTGGGAATGGCTACACCTTC; cdr3_aa: CASSSKGTGGGNGYTF
clone_size: -; d_call: -; v_call: TRBV2; j_call: TRBJ1-5; cdr3_nt: TGTGCCAGCAGTAAGTTACAACAGGCAAGCAATCAGCCCCAGCATTTT; cdr3_aa: CASSKLQQASNQPQHF
clone_size: -; d_call: TRBD1; v_call: TRBV28; j_call: TRBJ2-1; cdr3_nt: TGTGCCAGCAGTTATGGGTCAGGGGGCTCCTACAATGAGCAGTTCTTC; cdr3_aa: CASSYGSGGSYNEQFF
clone_size: -; d_call: -; v_call: TRBV11-2; j_call: TRBJ1-1; cdr3_nt: TGTGCCAGCAGCCAGATGGTGGGGGGCACTGAAGCTTTCTTT; cdr3_aa: CASSQMVGGTEAFF
clone_size: few; d_call: TRBD1; v_call: TRBV19; j_call: TRBJ1-1; cdr3_nt: TGTGCCAGTCAAGGGACAGGGGGCTGGACTGAAGCTTTCTTT; cdr3_aa: CASQGTGGWTEAFF
clone_size: -; d_call: TRBD1; v_call: TRBV5-1; j_call: TRBJ1-1; cdr3_nt: TGCGCCAGCAGCCTACTCTCGACAGGGGGCGCGGGCACTGAAGCTTTCTTT; cdr3_aa: CASSLLSTGGAGTEAFF
clone_size: -; d_call: TRBD1; v_call: TRBV6-4; j_call: TRBJ2-3; cdr3_nt: TGTGCCAGCAGTGACTCCGGACAGGTTCAAACAGATACGCAGTATTTT; cdr3_aa: CASSDSGQVQTDTQYF
clone_size: -; d_call: -; v_call: TRBV5-4; j_call: TRBJ2-5; cdr3_nt: TGTGCCAGCAGCTTGTCAAGCCCGAAAGAGACCCAGTACTTC; cdr3_aa: CASSLSSPKETQYF